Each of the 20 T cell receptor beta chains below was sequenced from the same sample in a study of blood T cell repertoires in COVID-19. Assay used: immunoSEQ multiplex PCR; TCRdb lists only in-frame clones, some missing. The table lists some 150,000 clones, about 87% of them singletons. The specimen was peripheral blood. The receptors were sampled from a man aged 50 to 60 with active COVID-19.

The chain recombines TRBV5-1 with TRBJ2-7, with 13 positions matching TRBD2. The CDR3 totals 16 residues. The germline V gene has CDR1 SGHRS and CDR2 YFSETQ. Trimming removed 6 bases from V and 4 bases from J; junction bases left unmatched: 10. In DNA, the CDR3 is TGCGCCAGCACACCCGGAGGGACTAGCGGGGCTTACGAGCAGTACTTC. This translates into CASTPGGTSGAYEQYF.

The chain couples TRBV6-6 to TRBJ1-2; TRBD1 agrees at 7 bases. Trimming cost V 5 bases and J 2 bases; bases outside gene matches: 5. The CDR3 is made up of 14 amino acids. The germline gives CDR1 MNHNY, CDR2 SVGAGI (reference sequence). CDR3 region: CASSTGQQNYGYTF. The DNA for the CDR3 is TGTGCCAGCAGTACGGGACAGCAGAACTATGGCTACACCTTC.

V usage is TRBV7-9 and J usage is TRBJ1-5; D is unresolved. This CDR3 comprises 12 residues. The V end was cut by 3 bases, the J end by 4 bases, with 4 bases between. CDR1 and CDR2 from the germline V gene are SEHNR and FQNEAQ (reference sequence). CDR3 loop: CASSFPNQPQHF. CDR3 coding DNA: TGTGCCAGCAGCTTCCCTAATCAGCCCCAGCATTTT.

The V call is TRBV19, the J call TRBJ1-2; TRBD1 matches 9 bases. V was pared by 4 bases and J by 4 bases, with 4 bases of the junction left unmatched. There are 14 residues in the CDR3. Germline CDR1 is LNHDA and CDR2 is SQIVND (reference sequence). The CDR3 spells CASSRGQGAYGYTF. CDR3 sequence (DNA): TGTGCCAGTAGTAGGGGACAGGGCGCCTATGGCTACACCTTC.

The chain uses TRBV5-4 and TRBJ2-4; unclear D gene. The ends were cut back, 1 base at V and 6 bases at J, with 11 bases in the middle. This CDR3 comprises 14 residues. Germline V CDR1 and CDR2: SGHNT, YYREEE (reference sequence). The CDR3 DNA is TGTGCCAGCAGCTTGAGTTCTACCGGAAACATTCAGTACTTC. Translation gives CASSLSSTGNIQYF.

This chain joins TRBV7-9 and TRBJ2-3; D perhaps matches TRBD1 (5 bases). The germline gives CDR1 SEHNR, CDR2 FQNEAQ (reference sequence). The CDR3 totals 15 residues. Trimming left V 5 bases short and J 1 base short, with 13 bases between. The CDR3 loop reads CASSPPGAGTDTQYF. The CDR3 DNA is TGTGCCAGCAGCCCCCCTGGGGCCGGCACAGATACGCAGTATTTT.

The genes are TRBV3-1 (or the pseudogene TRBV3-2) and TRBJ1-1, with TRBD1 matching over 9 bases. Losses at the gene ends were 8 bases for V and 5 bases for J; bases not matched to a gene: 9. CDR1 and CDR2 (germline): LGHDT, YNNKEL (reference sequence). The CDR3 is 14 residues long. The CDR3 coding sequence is TGTGCCAGCTCTTCCGGGACAGGGAAAACTGAAGCTTTCTTT. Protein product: CASSSGTGKTEAFF.

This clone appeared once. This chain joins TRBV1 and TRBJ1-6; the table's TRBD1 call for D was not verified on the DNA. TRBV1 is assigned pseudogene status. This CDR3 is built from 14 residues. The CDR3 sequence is CTSSPRGGNSPLHF. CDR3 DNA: TGCACCAGCAGCCCCCGAGGGGGTAATTCACCCCTCCACTTT.

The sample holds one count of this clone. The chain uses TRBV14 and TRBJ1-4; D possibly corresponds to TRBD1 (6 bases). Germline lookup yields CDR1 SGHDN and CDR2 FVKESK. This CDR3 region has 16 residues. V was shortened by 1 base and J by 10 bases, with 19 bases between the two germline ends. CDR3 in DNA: TGTGCCAGCAGCCAAGTCGTAGGGGGGGCCGGGGGAAAACTGTTTTTT. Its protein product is CASSQVVGGAGGKLFF.

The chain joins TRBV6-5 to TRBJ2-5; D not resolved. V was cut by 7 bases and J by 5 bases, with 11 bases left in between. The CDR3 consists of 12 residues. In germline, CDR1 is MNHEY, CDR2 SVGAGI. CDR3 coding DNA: TGTGCCAGCACGAGCACTCGGGAGACCCAGTACTTC. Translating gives CASTSTRETQYF.

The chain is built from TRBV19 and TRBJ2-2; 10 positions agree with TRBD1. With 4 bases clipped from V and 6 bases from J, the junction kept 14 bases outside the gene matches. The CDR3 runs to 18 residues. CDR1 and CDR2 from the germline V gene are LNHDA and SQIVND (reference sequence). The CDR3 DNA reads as TGTGCCAGTAGTAACCGGGACAGGGGTTCAAGGGTGGCCGGGGAGCTGTTTTTT. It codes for CASSNRDRGSRVAGELFF.

This CDR3 is CASSFQGGNYGYTF. The CDR3, as DNA: TGTGCCAGCAGCTTTCAGGGTGGCAACTATGGCTACACCTTC. V gene TRBV5-4 combines with J gene TRBJ1-2, with D maybe TRBD1 (5 bases). Deletions cut 2 bases from V and 2 bases from J, with 10 bases between. The CDR3 sequence is 14 residues long. Germline V gene data show CDR1 as SGHNT and CDR2 as YYREEE (reference sequence).

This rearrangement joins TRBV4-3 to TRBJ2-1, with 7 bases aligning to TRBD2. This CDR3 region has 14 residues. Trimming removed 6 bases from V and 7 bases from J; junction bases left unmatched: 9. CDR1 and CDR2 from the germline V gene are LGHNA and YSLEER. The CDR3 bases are TGCGCCAGCAGTCCGACGGGGGGTTGGAATGAGCAGTTCTTC. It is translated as CASSPTGGWNEQFF.

As DNA, the CDR3 is TGTGCCAGTAGTGCGTCTCTCGCGAACACCGGGGAGCTGTTTTTT. This encodes CASSASLANTGELFF. The chain joins TRBV19 to TRBJ2-2, with unresolved D. The length of the CDR3 is 15 residues. From germline, CDR1 is LNHDA and CDR2 SQIVND (reference sequence). V gave up 5 bases and J gave up 0 bases, with 10 bases separating them.

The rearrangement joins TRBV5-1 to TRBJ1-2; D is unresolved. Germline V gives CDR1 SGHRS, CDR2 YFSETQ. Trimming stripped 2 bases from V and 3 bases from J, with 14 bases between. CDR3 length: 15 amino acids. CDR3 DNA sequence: TGCGCCAGCAGCTTAGCAGGCTTTTGGGACTATGGCTACACCTTC. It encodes CASSLAGFWDYGYTF.

The chain's CDR3 is CASSFTGGGNQPQHF. As DNA, the CDR3 is TGTGCCAGCAGTTTTACAGGGGGGGGCAATCAGCCCCAGCATTTT. This chain links TRBV6-2 or TRBV6-3 with TRBJ1-5, with 8 nucleotides matching TRBD1. Germline V gene lookup returns CDR1 MNHEY and CDR2 SVGEGT. With 4 bases clipped from V and 2 bases from J, the junction kept 4 bases outside the gene matches. The CDR3 covers 15 residues.

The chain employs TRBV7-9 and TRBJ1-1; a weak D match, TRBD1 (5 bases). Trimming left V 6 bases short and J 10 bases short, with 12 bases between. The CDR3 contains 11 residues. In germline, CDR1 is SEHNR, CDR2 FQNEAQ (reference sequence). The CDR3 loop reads CASSQTGGAFF. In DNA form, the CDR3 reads TGTGCCAGCAGTCAAACGGGGGGAGCTTTCTTT.

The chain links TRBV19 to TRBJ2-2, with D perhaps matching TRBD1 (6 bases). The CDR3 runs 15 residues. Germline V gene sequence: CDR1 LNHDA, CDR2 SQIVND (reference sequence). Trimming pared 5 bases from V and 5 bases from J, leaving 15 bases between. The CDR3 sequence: CASSSRTAHTGELFF. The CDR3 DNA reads TGTGCCAGTAGTTCGCGGACAGCCCATACCGGGGAGCTGTTTTTT.

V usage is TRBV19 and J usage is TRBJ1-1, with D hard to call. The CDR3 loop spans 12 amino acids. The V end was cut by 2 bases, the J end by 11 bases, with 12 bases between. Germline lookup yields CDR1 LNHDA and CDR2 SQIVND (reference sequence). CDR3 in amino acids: CASSISTGGAFF. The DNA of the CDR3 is TGTGCCAGTAGTATATCCACGGGCGGGGCTTTCTTT.

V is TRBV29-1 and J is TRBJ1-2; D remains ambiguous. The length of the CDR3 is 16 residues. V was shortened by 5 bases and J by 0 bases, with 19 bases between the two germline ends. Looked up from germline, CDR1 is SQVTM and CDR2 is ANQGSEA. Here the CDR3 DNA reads TGCAGCGTTCGTGGGAGCTCGCGGGATGCTAACTATGGCTACACCTTC. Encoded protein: CSVRGSSRDANYGYTF.